This T cell receptor beta chain was identified in a study of blood T cell repertoires in COVID-19. The wider study: The United States, Italy and Spain supplied acute and convalescent COVID-19 samples. T cells, B-cell-depleted T cells, or PBMCs supplied cDNA or gDNA.

The CDR3 extends over 15 amino acids. Per germline, CDR1 MNHEY and CDR2 SVGEGT. V lost 5 bases to trimming and J lost 6 bases; unmatched junction nucleotides: 9. Original processing methods: Estimation of nucleated cell counts was performed using reference gene primer amplification. Assay used: immunoSEQ multiplex PCR; TCRdb lists only in-frame clones, some missing. That table furnishes V, J and clone size, whereas the DNA furnished D and trimming. The repertoire consists of roughly 80,000 clones, with 88% occurring once and the leading ten covering about 5.3%. Sequenced material: peripheral blood. V and J are TRBV6-2 or TRBV6-3 and TRBJ1-5; TRBD1 aligns across 8 bases. The receptor's source is a man aged 50 to 59 with active COVID-19. CDR3 sequence (DNA): TGTGCCAGCAGTGACGGACAGGGAGGGCCTCAGCCCCAGCATTTT. It yields the protein CASSDGQGGPQPQHF.